Here is one T cell receptor (beta chain) with its context. A read error may be the cause here, since a much bigger clone is one base away. Semi-nested PCR with Nested Universal Primer A followed constant-region reverse priming of full-length variable regions. TCRdb fed the 5' RACE reads into MiXCR, producing one record per CDR3 protein. The table records roughly 54,000 distinct CDR3 sequences, 17% of them present only once. The sequence derives from a female donor with breast cancer. Sequenced input: naive CD4+ T cells sorted from blood. Stated subset: naive CD4+ T cells, CD4+CD45RA+CD25-.

CDR3 nucleotide sequence: TGTGCCAGCAGAGCTACAAGCAACACTGAAGCTTTCTTT. Translating gives CASRATSNTEAFF. The J gene is TRBJ1-1, the V gene TRBV6-2 or TRBV6-3; D not certain. V dropped 6 bases and J dropped 2 bases, with 10 bases sitting between them. The CDR3 runs to 13 residues. Germline CDR1 reads MNHEY; CDR2 reads SVGEGT.